This T cell receptor (beta chain) derives from a study of technical replicates of blood from several donors. The CDR3 is made up of 14 amino acids. CDR1 and CDR2 (germline): SEHNR, FQNEAQ (reference sequence). The J segment lost 7 bases and the V segment lost 2 bases, leaving 3 bases of the junction unmatched. Profiling relied on immunoSEQ multiplex PCR, and the TCRdb table lists in-frame clones only, not all of them. This table holds 65,000 to 80,000 clones, around 90% found once. V is TRBV7-9 and J is TRBJ2-1; 9 positions agree with TRBD2. The TCR comes from a human donor in good health. Specimen: T cells isolated from PBMCs. The CDR3 sequence: CASSLLAGVNEQFF. DNA of the CDR3: TGTGCCAGCAGCTTATTAGCGGGAGTAAATGAGCAGTTCTTC.